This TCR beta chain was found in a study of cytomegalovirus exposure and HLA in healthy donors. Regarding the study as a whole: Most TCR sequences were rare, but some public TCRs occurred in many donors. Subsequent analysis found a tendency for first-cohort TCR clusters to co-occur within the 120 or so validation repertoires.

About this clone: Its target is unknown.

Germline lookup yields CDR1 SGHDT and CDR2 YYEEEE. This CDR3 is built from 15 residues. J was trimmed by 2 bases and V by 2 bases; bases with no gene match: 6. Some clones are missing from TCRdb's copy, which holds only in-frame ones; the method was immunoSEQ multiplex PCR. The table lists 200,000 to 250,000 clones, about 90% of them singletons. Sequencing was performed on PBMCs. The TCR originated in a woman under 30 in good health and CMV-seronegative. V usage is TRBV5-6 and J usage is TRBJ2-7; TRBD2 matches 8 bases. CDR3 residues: CASSFASSGPYEQYF. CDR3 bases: TGTGCCAGCAGCTTTGCGTCTAGCGGGCCCTACGAGCAGTACTTC.